This paragraph reports one T cell receptor beta chain. This record belongs to a study of blood T cell repertoires in COVID-19. Study at large: Both acute and convalescent COVID-19 samples were obtained from the United States, Italy and Spain. The analysed material was cDNA or gDNA that came from T cells, B-cell-depleted T cells, or PBMCs.

Germline V lookup: CDR1 SNHLY, CDR2 FYNNEI. This CDR3 comprises 13 residues. The ends lost 3 bases at V and 7 bases at J; junction bases unmatched: 2. TCRdb keeps only in-frame clones here, not all; method: immunoSEQ multiplex PCR. The sample carries about 300,000 clones, approximately 83% recorded once. The J gene is TRBJ2-2, the V gene TRBV2, with TRBD1 matching 7 bases. Sequencing used peripheral blood. This receptor was obtained from a human donor in a cohort sampled during active COVID-19. This CDR3 reads CASSDTGVGELFF. As DNA, the CDR3 is TGTGCCAGCAGTGACACAGGGGTCGGGGAGCTGTTTTTT.